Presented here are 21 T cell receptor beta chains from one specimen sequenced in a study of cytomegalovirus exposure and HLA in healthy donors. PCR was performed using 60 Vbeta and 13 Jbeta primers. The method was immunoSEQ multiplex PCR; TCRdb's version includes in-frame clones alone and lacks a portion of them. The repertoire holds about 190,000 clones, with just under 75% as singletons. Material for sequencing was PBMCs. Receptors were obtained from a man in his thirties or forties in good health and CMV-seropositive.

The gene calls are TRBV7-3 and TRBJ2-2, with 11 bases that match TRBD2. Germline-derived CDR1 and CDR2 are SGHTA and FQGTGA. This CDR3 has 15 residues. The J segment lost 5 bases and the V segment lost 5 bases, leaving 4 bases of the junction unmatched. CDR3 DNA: TGTGCCAGCAGCCCCCTAGCGGGGGGAACCGGGGAGCTGTTTTTT. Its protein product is CASSPLAGGTGELFF.

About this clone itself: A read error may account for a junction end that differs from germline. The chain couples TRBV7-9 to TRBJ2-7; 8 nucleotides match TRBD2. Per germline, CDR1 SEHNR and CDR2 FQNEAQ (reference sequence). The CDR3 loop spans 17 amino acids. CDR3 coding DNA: TGTTCCAGCAGCGCGGGGGGTTTGGGCGTTACCTCCTACGAGCAGTACTTC. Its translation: CSSSAGGLGVTSYEQYF.

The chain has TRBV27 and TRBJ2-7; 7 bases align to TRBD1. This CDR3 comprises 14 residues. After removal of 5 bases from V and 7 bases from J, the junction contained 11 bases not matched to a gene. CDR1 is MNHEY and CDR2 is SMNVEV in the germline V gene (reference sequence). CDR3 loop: CASSPGQVLGEQYF. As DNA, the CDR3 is TGTGCCAGCAGTCCAGGACAGGTCTTAGGGGAGCAGTACTTC.

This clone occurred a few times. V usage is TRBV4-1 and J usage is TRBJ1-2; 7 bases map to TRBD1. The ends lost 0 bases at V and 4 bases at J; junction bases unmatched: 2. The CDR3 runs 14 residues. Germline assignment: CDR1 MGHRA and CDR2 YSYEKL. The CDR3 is CASSQEGTVYGYTF. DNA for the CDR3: TGCGCCAGCAGCCAAGAGGGGACAGTCTATGGCTACACCTTC.

The CDR3 spells CASSPWTSGGGTDTQYF. The CDR3 DNA is TGCGCCAGCAGCCCCTGGACTAGCGGGGGAGGGACAGATACGCAGTATTTT. The chain joins TRBV5-1 to TRBJ2-3; the match to TRBD2 covers 13 bases. The CDR3 totals 17 residues. Germline CDR1 and CDR2: SGHRS and YFSETQ. Losses at the gene ends were 4 bases for V and 3 bases for J; bases not matched to a gene: 8. The full variable domain, its missing parts supplied by reference TRBV5-1 and TRBJ2-3, is KAGVTQTPRYLIKTRGQQVTLSCSPISGHRSVSWYQQTPGQGLQFLFEYFSETQRNKGNFPGRFSGRQFSNSRSEMNVSTLELGDSALYLCASSPWTSGGGTDTQYFGPGTRLTVL.

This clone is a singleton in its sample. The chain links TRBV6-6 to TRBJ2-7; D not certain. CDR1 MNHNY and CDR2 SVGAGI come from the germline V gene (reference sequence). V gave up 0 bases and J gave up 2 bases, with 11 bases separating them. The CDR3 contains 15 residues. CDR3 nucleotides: TGTGCCAGCAGTTACTCCCATGAGGCCCCCTACGAGCAGTACTTC. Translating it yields CASSYSHEAPYEQYF.

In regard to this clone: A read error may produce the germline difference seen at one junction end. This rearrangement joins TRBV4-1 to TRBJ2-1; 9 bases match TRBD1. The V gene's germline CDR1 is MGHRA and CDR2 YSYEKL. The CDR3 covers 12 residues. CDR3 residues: CASSALGTGKVF. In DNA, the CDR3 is TGCGCCAGCAGCGCCCTTGGGACAGGGAAGGTCTTC.

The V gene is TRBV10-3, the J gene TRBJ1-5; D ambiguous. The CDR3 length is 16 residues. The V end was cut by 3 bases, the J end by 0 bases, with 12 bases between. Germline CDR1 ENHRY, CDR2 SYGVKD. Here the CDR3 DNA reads TGTGCCATCAGTGAAACGTCACTTTTTAGCAATCAGCCCCAGCATTTT. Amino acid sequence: CAISETSLFSNQPQHF.

The CDR3 reads CASSVEGQRGPDTQYF. DNA of the CDR3: TGTGCCAGCAGCGTAGAAGGCCAGCGGGGCCCAGATACGCAGTATTTT. The chain recombines TRBV9 with TRBJ2-3, with 7 bases lining up with TRBD2. The J segment lost 4 bases and the V segment lost 0 bases, leaving 8 bases of the junction unmatched. CDR3 length: 16 amino acids. Germline assignment: CDR1 SGDLS and CDR2 YYNGEE.

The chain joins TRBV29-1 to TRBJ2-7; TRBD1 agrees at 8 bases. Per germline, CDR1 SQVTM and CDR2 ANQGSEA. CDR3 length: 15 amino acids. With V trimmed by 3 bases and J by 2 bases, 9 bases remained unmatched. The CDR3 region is CSVDRQGKGTYEQYF. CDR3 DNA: TGCAGCGTTGACCGACAGGGGAAGGGAACCTACGAGCAGTACTTC.

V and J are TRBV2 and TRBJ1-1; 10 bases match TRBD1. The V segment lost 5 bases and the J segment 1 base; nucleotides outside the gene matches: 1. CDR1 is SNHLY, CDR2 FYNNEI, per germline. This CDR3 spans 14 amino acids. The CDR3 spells CASSRTGGNTEAFF. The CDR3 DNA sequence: TGTGCCAGCAGTCGGACAGGGGGGAACACTGAAGCTTTCTTT. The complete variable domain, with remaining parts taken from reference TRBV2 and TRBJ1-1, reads EPEVTQTPSHQVTQMGQEVILRCVPISNHLYFYWYRQILGQKVEFLVSFYNNEISEKSEIFDDQFSVERPDGSNFTLKIRSTKLEDSAMYFCASSRTGGNTEAFFGQGTRLTVV.

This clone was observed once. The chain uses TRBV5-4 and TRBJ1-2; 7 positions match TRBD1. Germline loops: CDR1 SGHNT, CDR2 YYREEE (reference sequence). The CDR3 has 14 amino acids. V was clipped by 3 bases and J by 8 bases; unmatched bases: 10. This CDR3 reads CASSSGGIGRGYTF. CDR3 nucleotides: TGTGCCAGCAGCTCAGGGGGGATTGGAAGAGGCTACACCTTC.

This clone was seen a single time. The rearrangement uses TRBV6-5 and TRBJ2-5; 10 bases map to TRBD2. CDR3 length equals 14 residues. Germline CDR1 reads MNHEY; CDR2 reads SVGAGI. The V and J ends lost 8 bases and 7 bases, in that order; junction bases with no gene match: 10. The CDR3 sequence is CASSSGGLRGTQYF. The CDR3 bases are TGTGCCAGCTCTAGCGGGGGACTCCGAGGGACCCAGTACTTC.

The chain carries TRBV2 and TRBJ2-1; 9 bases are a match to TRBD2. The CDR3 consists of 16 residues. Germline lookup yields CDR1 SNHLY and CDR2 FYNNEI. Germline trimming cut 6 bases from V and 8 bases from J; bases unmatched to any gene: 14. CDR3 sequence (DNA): TGTGCCAGCAGGGATTTGGGTAGCGGGAGTGCCCATGAGCAGTTCTTC. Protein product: CASRDLGSGSAHEQFF.

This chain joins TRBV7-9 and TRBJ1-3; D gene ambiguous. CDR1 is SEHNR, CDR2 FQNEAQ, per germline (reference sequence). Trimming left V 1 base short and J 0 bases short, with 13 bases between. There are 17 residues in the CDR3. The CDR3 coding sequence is TGTGCCAGCAGCTTAGTTGGTGCGGGGAACTCTGGAAACACCATATATTTT. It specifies CASSLVGAGNSGNTIYF. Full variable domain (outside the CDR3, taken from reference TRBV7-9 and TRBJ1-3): DTGVSQNPRHKITKRGQNVTFRCDPISEHNRLYWYRQTLGQGPEFLTYFQNEAQLEKSRLLSDRFSAERPKGSFSTLEIQRTEQGDSAMYLCASSLVGAGNSGNTIYFGEGSWLTVV.

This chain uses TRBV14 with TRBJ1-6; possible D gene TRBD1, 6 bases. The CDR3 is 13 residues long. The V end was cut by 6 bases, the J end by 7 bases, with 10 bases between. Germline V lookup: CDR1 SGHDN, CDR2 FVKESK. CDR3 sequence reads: CASSSQGNSPLHF. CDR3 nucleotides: TGTGCCAGCAGTTCACAGGGAAATTCACCCCTCCACTTT. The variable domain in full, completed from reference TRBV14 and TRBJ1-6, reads EAGVTQFPSHSVIEKGQTVTLRCDPISGHDNLYWYRRVMGKEIKFLLHFVKESKQDESGMPNNRFLAERTGGTYSTLKVQPAELEDSGVYFCASSSQGNSPLHFGNGTRLTVT.

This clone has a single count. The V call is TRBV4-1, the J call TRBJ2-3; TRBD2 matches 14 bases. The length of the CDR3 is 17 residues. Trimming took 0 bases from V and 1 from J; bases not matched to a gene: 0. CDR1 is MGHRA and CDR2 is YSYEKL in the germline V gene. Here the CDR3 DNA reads TGCGCCAGCAGCCAAGAGGGACTAGCGGGGGGCACAGATACGCAGTATTTT. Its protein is CASSQEGLAGGTDTQYF.

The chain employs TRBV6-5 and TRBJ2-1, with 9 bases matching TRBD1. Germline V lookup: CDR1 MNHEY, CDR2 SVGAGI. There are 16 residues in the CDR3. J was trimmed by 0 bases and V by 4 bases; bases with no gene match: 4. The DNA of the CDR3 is TGTGCCAGCAGTTCGACAGGGGGTGACTCCTACAATGAGCAGTTCTTC. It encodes CASSSTGGDSYNEQFF.

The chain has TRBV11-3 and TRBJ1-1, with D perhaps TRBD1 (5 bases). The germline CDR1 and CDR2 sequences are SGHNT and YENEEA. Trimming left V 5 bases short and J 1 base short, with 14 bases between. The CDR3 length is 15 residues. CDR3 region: CASSPGGVSNTEAFF. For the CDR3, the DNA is TGTGCCAGCAGCCCCGGGGGGGTATCGAACACTGAAGCTTTCTTT.

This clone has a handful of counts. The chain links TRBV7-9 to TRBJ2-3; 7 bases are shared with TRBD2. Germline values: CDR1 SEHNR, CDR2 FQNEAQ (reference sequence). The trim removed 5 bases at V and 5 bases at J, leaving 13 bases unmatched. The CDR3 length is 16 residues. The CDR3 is CASSPDMAGAGDTQYF. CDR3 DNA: TGTGCCAGCAGCCCGGATATGGCGGGAGCAGGAGATACGCAGTATTTT.

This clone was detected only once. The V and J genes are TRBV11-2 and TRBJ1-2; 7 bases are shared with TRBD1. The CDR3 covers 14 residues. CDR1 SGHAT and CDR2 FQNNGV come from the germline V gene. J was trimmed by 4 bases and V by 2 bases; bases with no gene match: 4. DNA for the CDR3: TGTGCCAGCAGCTTACTCAGGGGGGCCTATGGCTACACCTTC. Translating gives CASSLLRGAYGYTF.